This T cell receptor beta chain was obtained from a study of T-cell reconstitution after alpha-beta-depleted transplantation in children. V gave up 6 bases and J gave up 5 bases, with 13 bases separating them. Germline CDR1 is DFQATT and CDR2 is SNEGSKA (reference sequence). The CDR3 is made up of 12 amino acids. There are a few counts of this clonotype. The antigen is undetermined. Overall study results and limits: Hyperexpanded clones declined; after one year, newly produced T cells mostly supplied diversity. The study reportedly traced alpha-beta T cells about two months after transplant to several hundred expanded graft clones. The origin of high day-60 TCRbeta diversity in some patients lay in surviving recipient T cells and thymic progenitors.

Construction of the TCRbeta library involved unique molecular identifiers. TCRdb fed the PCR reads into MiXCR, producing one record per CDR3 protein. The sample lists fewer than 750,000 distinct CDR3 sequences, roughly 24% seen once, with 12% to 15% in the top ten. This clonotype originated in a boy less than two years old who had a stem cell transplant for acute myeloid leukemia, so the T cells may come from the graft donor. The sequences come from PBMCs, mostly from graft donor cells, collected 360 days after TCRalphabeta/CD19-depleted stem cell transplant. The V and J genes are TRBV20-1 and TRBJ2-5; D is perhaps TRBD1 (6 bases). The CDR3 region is CSARTVRETQYF. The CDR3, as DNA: TGCAGTGCCCGGACAGTCCGGGAGACCCAGTACTTC.